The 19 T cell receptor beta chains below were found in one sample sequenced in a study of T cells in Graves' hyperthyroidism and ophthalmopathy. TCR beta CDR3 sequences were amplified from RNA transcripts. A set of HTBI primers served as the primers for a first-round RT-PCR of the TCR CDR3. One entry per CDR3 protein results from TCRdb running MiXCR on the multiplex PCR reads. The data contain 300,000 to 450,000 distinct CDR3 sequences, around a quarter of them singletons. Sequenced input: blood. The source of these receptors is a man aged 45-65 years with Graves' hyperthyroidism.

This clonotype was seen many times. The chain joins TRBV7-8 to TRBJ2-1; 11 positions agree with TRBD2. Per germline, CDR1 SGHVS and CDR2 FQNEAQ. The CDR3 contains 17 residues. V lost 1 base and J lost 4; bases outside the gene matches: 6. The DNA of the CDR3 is TGTGCCAGCAGCTTAGATGAGGGGACTAGCGGATACAATGAGCAGTTCTTC. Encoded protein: CASSLDEGTSGYNEQFF.

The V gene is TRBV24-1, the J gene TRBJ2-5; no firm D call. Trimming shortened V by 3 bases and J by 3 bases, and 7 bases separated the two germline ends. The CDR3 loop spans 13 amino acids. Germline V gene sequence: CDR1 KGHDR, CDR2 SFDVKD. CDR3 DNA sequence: TGTGCCACCAGTGATACAGACAAAGAGACCCAGTACTTC. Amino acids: CATSDTDKETQYF.

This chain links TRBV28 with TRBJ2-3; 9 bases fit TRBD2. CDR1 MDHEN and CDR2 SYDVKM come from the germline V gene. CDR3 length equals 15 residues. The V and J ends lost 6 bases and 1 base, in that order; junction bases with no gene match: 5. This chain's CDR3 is CASSPRTSGTDTQYF. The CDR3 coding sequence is TGTGCCAGCAGCCCCAGGACTAGCGGCACAGATACGCAGTATTTT. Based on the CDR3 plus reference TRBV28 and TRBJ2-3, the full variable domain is DVKVTQSSRYLVKRTGEKVFLECVQDMDHENMFWYRQDPGLGLRLIYFSYDVKMKEKGDIPEGYSVSREKKERFSLILESASTNQTSMYLCASSPRTSGTDTQYFGPGTRLTVL.

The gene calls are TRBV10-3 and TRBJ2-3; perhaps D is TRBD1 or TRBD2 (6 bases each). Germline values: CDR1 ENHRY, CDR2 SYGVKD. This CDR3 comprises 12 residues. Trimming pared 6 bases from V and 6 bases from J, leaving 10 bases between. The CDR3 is CAIRGGGDTQYF. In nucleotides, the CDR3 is TGTGCCATCAGAGGAGGGGGGGATACGCAGTATTTT.

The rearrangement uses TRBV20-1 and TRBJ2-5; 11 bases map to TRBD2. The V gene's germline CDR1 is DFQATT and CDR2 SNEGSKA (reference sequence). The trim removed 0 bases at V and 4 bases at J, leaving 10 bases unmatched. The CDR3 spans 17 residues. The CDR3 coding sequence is TGCAGTGCTAGAGAGACTAGCGGGAACGCAGGTCTAGAGACCCAGTACTTC. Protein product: CSARETSGNAGLETQYF.

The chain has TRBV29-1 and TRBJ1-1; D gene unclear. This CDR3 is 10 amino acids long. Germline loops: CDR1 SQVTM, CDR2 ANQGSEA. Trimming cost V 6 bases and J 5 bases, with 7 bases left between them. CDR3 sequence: CSVGETEAFF. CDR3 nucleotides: TGCAGCGTGGGAGAAACTGAAGCTTTCTTT.

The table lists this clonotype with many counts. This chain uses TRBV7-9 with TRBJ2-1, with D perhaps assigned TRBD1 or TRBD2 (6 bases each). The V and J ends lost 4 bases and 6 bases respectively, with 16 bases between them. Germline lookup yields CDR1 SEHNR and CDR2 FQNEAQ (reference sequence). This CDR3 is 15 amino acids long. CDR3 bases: TGTGCCAGCAGCTCTCACATCGGGGGCGCCAATGAGCAGTTCTTC. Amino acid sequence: CASSSHIGGANEQFF.

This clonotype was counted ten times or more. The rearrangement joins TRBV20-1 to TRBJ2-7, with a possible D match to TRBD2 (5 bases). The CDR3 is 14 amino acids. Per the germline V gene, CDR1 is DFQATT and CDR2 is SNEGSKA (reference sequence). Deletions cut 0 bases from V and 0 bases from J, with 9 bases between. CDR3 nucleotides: TGCAGTGCTAGAGACACGGGATACTCCTACGAGCAGTACTTC. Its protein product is CSARDTGYSYEQYF.

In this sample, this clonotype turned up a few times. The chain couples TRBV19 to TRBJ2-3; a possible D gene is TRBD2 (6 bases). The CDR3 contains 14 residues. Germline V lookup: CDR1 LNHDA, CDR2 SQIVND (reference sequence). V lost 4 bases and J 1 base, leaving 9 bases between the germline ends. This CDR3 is CASSKGLRTDTQYF. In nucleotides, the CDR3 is TGTGCCAGTAGTAAGGGACTTCGCACAGATACGCAGTATTTT.

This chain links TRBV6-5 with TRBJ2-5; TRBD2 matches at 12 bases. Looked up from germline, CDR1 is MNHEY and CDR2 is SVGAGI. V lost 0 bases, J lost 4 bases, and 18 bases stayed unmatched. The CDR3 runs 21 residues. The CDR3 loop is CASSYSSGTAGTSGPRETQYF. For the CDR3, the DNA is TGTGCCAGCAGTTACTCTTCCGGAACTGCCGGGACTAGCGGGCCAAGAGAGACCCAGTACTTC.

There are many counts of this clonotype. The CDR3 loop is CASSPGGESNQPQHF. In DNA, the CDR3 is TGTGCCAGCAGCCCCGGCGGGGAAAGCAATCAGCCCCAGCATTTT. The V and J genes are TRBV7-9 and TRBJ1-5; D gene unclear. The V end was cut by 5 bases, the J end by 1 base, with 12 bases between. In germline, CDR1 is SEHNR, CDR2 FQNEAQ (reference sequence). The CDR3 loop spans 15 amino acids.

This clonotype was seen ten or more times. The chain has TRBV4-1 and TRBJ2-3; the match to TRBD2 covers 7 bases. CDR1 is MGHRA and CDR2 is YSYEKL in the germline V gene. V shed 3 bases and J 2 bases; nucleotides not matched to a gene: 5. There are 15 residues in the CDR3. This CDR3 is CASSQGDYPTDTQYF. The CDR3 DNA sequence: TGCGCCAGCAGCCAGGGGGACTACCCCACAGATACGCAGTATTTT.

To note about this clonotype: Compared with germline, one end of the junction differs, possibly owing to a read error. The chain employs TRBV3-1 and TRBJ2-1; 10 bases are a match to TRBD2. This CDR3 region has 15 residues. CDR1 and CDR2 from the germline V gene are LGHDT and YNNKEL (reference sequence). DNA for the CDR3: TGTGCCAGAAGCCGAGGACTAGCGGAGTACAATGAGCAGTTCTTC. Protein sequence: CARSRGLAEYNEQFF.

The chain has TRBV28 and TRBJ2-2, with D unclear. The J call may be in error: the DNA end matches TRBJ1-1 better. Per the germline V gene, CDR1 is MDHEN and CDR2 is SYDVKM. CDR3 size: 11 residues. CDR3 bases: TGTGCCAGCAGTTCGCGCCGGGGAGCTTTCTTT. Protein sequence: CASSSRRGAFF.

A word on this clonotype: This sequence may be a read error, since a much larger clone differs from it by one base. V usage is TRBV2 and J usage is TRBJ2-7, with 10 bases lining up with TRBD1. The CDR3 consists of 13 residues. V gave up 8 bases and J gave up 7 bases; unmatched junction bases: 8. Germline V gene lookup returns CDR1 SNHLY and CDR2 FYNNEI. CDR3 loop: CASARDRGGEQYF. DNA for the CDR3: TGTGCCAGCGCCCGGGACAGGGGAGGGGAGCAGTACTTC.

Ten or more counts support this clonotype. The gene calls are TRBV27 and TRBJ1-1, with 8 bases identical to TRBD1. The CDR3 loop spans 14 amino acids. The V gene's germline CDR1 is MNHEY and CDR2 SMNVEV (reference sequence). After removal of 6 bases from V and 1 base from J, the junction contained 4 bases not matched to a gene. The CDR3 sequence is CASSLTGENTEAFF. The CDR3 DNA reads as TGTGCCAGCAGCCTGACAGGGGAGAACACTGAAGCTTTCTTT.

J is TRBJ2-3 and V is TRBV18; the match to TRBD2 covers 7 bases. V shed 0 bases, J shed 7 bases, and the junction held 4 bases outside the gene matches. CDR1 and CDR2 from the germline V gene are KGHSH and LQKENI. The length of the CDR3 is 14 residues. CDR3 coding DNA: TGTGCCAGCTCACCACCCACGGGAGGCTATACGCAGTATTTT. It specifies CASSPPTGGYTQYF.

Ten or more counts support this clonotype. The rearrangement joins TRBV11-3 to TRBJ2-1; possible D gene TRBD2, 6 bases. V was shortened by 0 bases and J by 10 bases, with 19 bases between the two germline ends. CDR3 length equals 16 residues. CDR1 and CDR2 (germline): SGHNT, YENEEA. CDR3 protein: CASSLDAGTHSWEQFF. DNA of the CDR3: TGTGCCAGCAGCTTAGACGCCGGGACTCATTCATGGGAGCAGTTCTTC.

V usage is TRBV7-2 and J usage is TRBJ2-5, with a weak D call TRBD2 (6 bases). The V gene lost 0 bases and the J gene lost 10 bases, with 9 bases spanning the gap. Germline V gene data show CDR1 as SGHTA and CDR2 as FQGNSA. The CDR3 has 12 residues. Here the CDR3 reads CASSLAVGLQYF. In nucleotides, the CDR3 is TGTGCCAGCAGCTTAGCGGTGGGACTCCAGTACTTC.